The entry that follows covers one T cell receptor (beta chain) sequence. CDR3 length equals 12 residues. V lost 4 bases and J lost 5, with 11 bases in between. From germline, CDR1 is SQVTM and CDR2 ANQGSEA. The sample comes from a study of blood T cell repertoires in COVID-19. Generated by immunoSEQ multiplex PCR, the TCRdb table keeps only in-frame clones and is missing some. The sample yields about 170,000 clones, approximately 90% seen once. Seattle patients were enrolled while actively infected and followed longitudinally. The V gene is TRBV29-1, the J gene TRBJ1-2; unclear D gene. Sequenced material: peripheral blood. The clonotype comes from a man between 18 and 29 years old with COVID-19, enrolled during active disease. Written as DNA, the CDR3 is TGCAGCGTTGTGGCAGAATCTTATGGCTACACCTTC. It yields the protein CSVVAESYGYTF.